This TCR beta chain was retrieved from a study of T cell changes during pregnancy in multiple sclerosis (dated by TCRdb to between 2019 and 2020). Looking at the study overall: The study looked at changes in the T cell repertoire across pregnancy in women with multiple sclerosis.

The library relied on the immunoSEQ multiplex PCR assay. Imported from immuneACCESS, the table was reduced by TCRdb to in-frame sequences with V and J called. These copies leave out some clones; in studies compared against another copy, an unresolved V gene accounts for under half, and the cause of the remainder is not known. Present in this sample are 65,000 to 80,000 clones, around nine tenths of which were seen just once. The ten largest clones capture roughly 0.21% of the sample. From V the trimming removes 5 bases and from J it removes 6 bases, while the gene matches leave 4 bases of the junction unaccounted for. The CDR3 goes from the cysteine to the phenylalanine over 15 residues. CDR3 DNA only is kept here, 45 bases in frame from base 1. The germline V gene (reference sequence) supplies CDR1 SGHNT and CDR2 YYREEE. About this clone: It lacks a known antigen. Qualities for individual bases were not recorded, and no much larger clone is one base off.

The sample was CD4+ T cells from peripheral blood mononuclear cells, taken before pregnancy. This TCR came from a female donor with multiple sclerosis, enrolled in a pregnancy study. In this chain, TRBV5-4 is recombined with TRBJ2-1; 14 nucleotides in the junction match TRBD2. This receptor has the CDR3 CASRVTSGRVNEQFF. In nucleotides, the sequence is TGTGCCAGCAGAGTGACTAGCGGGAGGGTCAATGAGCAGTTCTTC.